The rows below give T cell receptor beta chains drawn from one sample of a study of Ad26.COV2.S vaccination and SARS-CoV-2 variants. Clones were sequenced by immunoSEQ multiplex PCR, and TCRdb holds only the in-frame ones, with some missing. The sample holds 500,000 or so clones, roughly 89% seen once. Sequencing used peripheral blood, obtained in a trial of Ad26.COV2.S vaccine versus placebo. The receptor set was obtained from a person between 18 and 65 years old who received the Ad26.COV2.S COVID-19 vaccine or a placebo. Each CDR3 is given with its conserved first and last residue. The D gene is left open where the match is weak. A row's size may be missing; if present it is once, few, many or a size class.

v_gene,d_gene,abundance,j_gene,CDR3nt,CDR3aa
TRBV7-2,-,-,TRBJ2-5,TGTGCCAGCACCCCAAGAGGCGGGGCGGAGACCCAGTACTTC,CASTPRGGAETQYF
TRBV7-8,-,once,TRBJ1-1,TGTGCCAGCAGCTTAATAGCAGGGAACACTGAAGCTTTCTTT,CASSLIAGNTEAFF
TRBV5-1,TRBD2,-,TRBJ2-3,TGCGCCAGCAGCTTGCGACTAGCGGGGGGGCCACATACGCAGTATTTT,CASSLRLAGGPHTQYF
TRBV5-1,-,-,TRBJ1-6,TGCGCCAGCAGCTTGGTCTCGGTAACAGGGAGCTCCTATAATTCACCCCTCCACTTT,CASSLVSVTGSSYNSPLHF
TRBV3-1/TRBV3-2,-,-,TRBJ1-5,TGTGCCAGCAGCCAAGATTTGGTGCAGCCCCAGCATTTT,CASSQDLVQPQHF
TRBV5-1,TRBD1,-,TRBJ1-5,TGCGCCAGCAGAGTGGACAGGGATCAGCCCCAGCATTTT,CASRVDRDQPQHF
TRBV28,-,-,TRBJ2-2,TGTGCCAGCAGTTTAGCTCTCCCCAGTGGCACCGGGGAGCTGTTTTTT,CASSLALPSGTGELFF
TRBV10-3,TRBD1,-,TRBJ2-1,TGTGCCATCAGTGAGTGGGGGGGGACAGGGGACTACAATGAGCAGTTCTTC,CAISEWGGTGDYNEQFF
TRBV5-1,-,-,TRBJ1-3,TGCGCCAGCAGCCCTGGTGAGGCAGGAGGAAACACCATATATTTT,CASSPGEAGGNTIYF
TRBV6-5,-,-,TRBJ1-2,TGTGCCAGCAGTTACCCGGACAATACGGGCTACACCTTC,CASSYPDNTGYTF
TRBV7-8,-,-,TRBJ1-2,TGTGCCAGCAGCTTTGACCTGGTTAACTATGGCTACACCTTC,CASSFDLVNYGYTF